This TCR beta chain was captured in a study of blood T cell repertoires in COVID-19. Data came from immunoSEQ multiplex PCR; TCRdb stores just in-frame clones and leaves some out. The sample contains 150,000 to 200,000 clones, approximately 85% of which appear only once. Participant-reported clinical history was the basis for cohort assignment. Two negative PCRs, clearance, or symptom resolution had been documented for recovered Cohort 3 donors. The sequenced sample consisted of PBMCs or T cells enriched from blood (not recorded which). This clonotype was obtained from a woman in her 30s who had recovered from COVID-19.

CDR3 coding DNA: TGTGCCACGACAGCGGGGCATAACTACGAGCAGTACTTC. Amino acid sequence: CATTAGHNYEQYF. This chain connects TRBV10-3 to TRBJ2-7; TRBD2 aligns across 7 bases. Germline trimming cut 10 bases from V and 3 bases from J; bases unmatched to any gene: 9. The CDR3 length is 13 residues. Germline V gene sequence: CDR1 ENHRY, CDR2 SYGVKD.